The rows below give T cell receptor beta chains drawn from one sample of a study of blood T cell repertoires in COVID-19. Method: immunoSEQ multiplex PCR; TCRdb's copy keeps in-frame clones and lacks some. The sample includes some 270,000 clones, roughly nine tenths of them seen just once. The sample was PBMCs or T cells enriched from blood (not recorded which). These receptors came from a woman aged 40 to 50 who had recovered from COVID-19. CDR3s leave out the opening cysteine and the closing phenylalanine or tryptophan.

J	V	CDR3
TRBJ1-6	TRBV5-1	ASSLGQVFSPLH
TRBJ2-7	TRBV29-1	SVVDRNYEQY
TRBJ2-3	TRBV5-1	ASSLMAGNADTQY
TRBJ1-2	TRBV27	ASSLTAPGYGYT
TRBJ1-2	TRBV7-2	ASSLSPGNYGYT
TRBJ2-1	TRBV18	ASSRVRGSSYNEQF
TRBJ1-5	TRBV7-2	ASRSGGTSNQPQH
TRBJ1-2	TRBV5-8	ASSPRQGNLGYGYT
TRBJ2-5	TRBV3-1/TRBV3-2	ASSQNLQGNSETQY
TRBJ2-2	TRBV7-2	ASSSRPGLASTGELF
TRBJ1-3	TRBV9	ASSVSGGPGGRNTIY
TRBJ1-2	TRBV30	AFEKDRTNYGYT
TRBJ2-1	TRBV7-9	ASSPSRLRLESNNEQF
TRBJ1-2	TRBV7-2	ASSLSVMNYGYT